Presented here are 29 T cell receptor beta chains from one specimen sequenced in a study of blood T cell repertoires in COVID-19. Measured with immunoSEQ multiplex PCR; TCRdb has only the in-frame clones, and not every one. The sample contains 15,000 to 20,000 clones, 77% of which appear only once. Input material: peripheral blood. These receptor sequences come from a man between 65 and 85 years old with COVID-19, enrolled during active disease.

This chain's CDR3 is CASSQDGVLPTGELFF. CDR3 nucleotides: TGTGCCAGCAGCCAAGACGGAGTTCTTCCCACCGGGGAGCTGTTTTTT. The chain is built from TRBV7-9 and TRBJ2-2; D is unclear. V shed 5 bases and J shed 4 bases, with 17 bases lying between them. Germline CDR1 SEHNR, CDR2 FQNEAQ (reference sequence). This CDR3 spans 16 amino acids.

This clone was counted between two and nine times. The gene calls are TRBV6-4 and TRBJ2-1; TRBD2 matches 7 bases. This CDR3 region has 13 residues. The trim removed 2 bases at V and 8 bases at J, leaving 3 bases unmatched. Germline V gene data show CDR1 as MRHNA and CDR2 as SNTAGT. Written as DNA, the CDR3 is TGTGCCAGCAGTGACCGACTAGCCCATGAGCAGTTCTTC. It codes for CASSDRLAHEQFF.

This clone is deemed medium-sized. This chain links TRBV5-4 with TRBJ2-7, with TRBD1 matching over 12 bases. In germline, CDR1 is SGHNT, CDR2 YYREEE (reference sequence). Trimming took 4 bases from V and 7 from J; bases not matched to a gene: 9. This CDR3 contains 15 residues. CDR3 DNA sequence: TGTGCCAGCAGCCGCCCGGGACAGGGGGCGCGGGAGCAGTACTTC. It encodes CASSRPGQGAREQYF.

The rearrangement joins TRBV11-2 to TRBJ2-6; TRBD1 might be the D (6 bases). The CDR3 has 15 residues. Germline values: CDR1 SGHAT, CDR2 FQNNGV. Trimming took 5 bases from V and 1 from J, leaving 9 bases between them. CDR3 region: CASSPQGSGANVLTF. The CDR3 nucleotides are TGTGCCAGCAGCCCCCAGGGGTCTGGGGCCAACGTCCTGACTTTC. Full variable domain (rest looked up from reference TRBV11-2 and TRBJ2-6): EAGVAQSPRYKIIEKRQSVAFWCNPISGHATLYWYQQILGQGPKLLIQFQNNGVVDDSQLPKDRFSAERLKGVDSTLKIQPAKLEDSAVYLCASSPQGSGANVLTFGAGSRLTVL.

This sequence joins TRBV18 and TRBJ1-1; TRBD1 agrees at 7 bases. The CDR3 is 17 amino acids. The trim removed 2 bases at V and 5 bases at J, leaving 14 bases unmatched. The germline V gene encodes CDR1 KGHSH and CDR2 LQKENI. CDR3 in amino acids: CASSPNTTPRGSTEAFF. The CDR3 region has the DNA TGTGCCAGCTCACCAAACACAACACCCAGGGGGTCAACTGAAGCTTTCTTT.

This CDR3 is CASSVGEKGGFSEKLFF. The CDR3 DNA reads TGTGCCAGCAGCGTAGGGGAGAAGGGGGGGTTTAGTGAAAAACTGTTTTTT. The chain combines TRBV9 with TRBJ1-4; weak D call: TRBD1 (6 bases). Trimming shortened V by 0 bases and J by 7 bases, and 19 bases separated the two germline ends. This CDR3 has 17 residues. Germline lookup yields CDR1 SGDLS and CDR2 YYNGEE. The complete variable domain, with remaining parts taken from reference TRBV9 and TRBJ1-4, reads DSGVTQTPKHLITATGQRVTLRCSPRSGDLSVYWYQQSLDQGLQFLIQYYNGEERAKGNILERFSAQQFPDLHSELNLSSLELGDSALYFCASSVGEKGGFSEKLFFGSGTQLSVL.

The table lists this clone with a count of one. The genes are TRBV3-1 (or the pseudogene TRBV3-2) and TRBJ2-3, with 10 bases identical to TRBD2. The CDR3 has 15 amino acids. Germline V lookup: CDR1 LGHDT, CDR2 YNNKEL (reference sequence). J lost 3 bases, V lost 1 base, and 1 base had no gene match. The CDR3 nucleotides read TGTGCCAGCAGCCAAGCTAGCGGGGGTACAGATACGCAGTATTTT. Amino acid sequence: CASSQASGGTDTQYF.

This chain joins TRBV30 and TRBJ2-7; 9 bases match TRBD2. Germline V CDR1 and CDR2: GTSNPN, SVGIG (reference sequence). J gave up 7 bases and V 7 bases, and 11 bases lay outside the gene matches. The CDR3 sequence is 13 residues long. CDR3 protein: CAFTRGGAGEQYF. DNA for the CDR3: TGTGCCTTCACTCGCGGGGGGGCTGGGGAGCAGTACTTC.

The gene calls are TRBV30 and TRBJ1-1; D is ambiguous. This CDR3 region has 15 residues. CDR1 is GTSNPN, CDR2 SVGIG, per germline (reference sequence). Trimming left V 0 bases short and J 4 bases short, with 15 bases between. Here the CDR3 DNA reads TGTGCCTGGAGTGTAGGGCCGGCGGGAGGCACTGAAGCTTTCTTT. It specifies CAWSVGPAGGTEAFF.

This chain joins TRBV19 and TRBJ2-7, with 9 bases matching TRBD1. Germline assignment: CDR1 LNHDA and CDR2 SQIVND (reference sequence). CDR3 length: 16 amino acids. V was pared by 1 base and J by 2 bases, with 6 bases of the junction left unmatched. Here the CDR3 reads CASSIGTGAYAYEQYF. For the CDR3, the DNA is TGTGCCAGTAGTATAGGGACAGGGGCCTATGCCTACGAGCAGTACTTC.

This sequence joins TRBV19 and TRBJ2-1; D remains ambiguous. Germline values: CDR1 LNHDA, CDR2 SQIVND (reference sequence). The V gene lost 0 bases and the J gene lost 2 bases, with 5 bases spanning the gap. The CDR3 has 14 residues. The CDR3 DNA is TGTGCCAGTAGTATAGAACAGACCTACAATGAGCAGTTCTTC. It encodes CASSIEQTYNEQFF.

A few counts support this clone. The junction differs from germline at one of its ends, possibly a read error. The chain uses TRBV7-7 and TRBJ1-5; tentative D call: TRBD1 (6 bases). The CDR3 covers 16 residues. Germline V gene lookup returns CDR1 SSHAT and CDR2 FNYEAQ (reference sequence). The CDR3 DNA reads as TGTGCTAGCAGCGTACTATGGACAGTTAAGAATCAGCCCCAGCATTTT. Its protein is CASSVLWTVKNQPQHF.

This clone has a handful of counts. The genes are TRBV6-2 or TRBV6-3 and TRBJ1-6, with 10 bases fitting TRBD1. This CDR3 contains 19 residues. Germline assignment: CDR1 MNHEY and CDR2 SVGEGT. V was clipped by 6 bases and J by 0 bases; unmatched bases: 11. The CDR3 loop reads CASSNQDRGESSYNSPLHF. CDR3 nucleotides: TGTGCCAGCAGCAACCAGGACAGGGGGGAGAGCTCCTATAATTCACCCCTCCACTTT.

The chain combines TRBV5-8 with TRBJ1-5, with D hard to call. V was trimmed by 3 bases and J by 3 bases, leaving 4 bases between them. The CDR3 has 12 amino acids. Germline V gene sequence: CDR1 SGHTS, CDR2 YDEGEE. The CDR3 DNA follows: TGTGCCAGCAGCTACTACAATCAGCCCCAGCATTTT. Protein: CASSYYNQPQHF. The full variable domain, its missing parts supplied by reference TRBV5-8 and TRBJ1-5, is EAGVTQSPTHLIKTRGQQATLRCSPISGHTSVYWYQQALGLGLQFLLWYDEGEERNRGNFPPRFSGRQFPNYSSELNVNALELEDSALYLCASSYYNQPQHFGDGTRLSIL.

The V gene is TRBV29-1, the J gene TRBJ2-5; TRBD2 might be the D (6 bases). There are 12 residues in the CDR3. The germline V gene has CDR1 SQVTM and CDR2 ANQGSEA. V was cut by 7 bases and J by 2 bases, with 11 bases left in between. CDR3 sequence: CSDRRGQETQYF. The DNA of the CDR3 is TGCAGCGACCGACGGGGGCAAGAGACCCAGTACTTC.

The V gene is TRBV7-8, the J gene TRBJ1-5, with D perhaps matching TRBD1 (6 bases). The CDR3 is made up of 14 amino acids. Trimming cost V 3 bases and J 3 bases, with 9 bases left between them. CDR1 SGHVS and CDR2 FQNEAQ come from the germline V gene. CDR3 sequence: CASSFQGINQPQHF. The CDR3 DNA follows: TGTGCCAGCAGCTTTCAGGGGATCAATCAGCCCCAGCATTTT.

V usage is TRBV18 and J usage is TRBJ2-7; 9 nucleotides line up with TRBD1. V lost 6 bases, J lost 2 bases, and 5 bases stayed unmatched. The CDR3 loop spans 14 amino acids. Germline V CDR1 and CDR2: KGHSH, LQKENI. The CDR3 here is CASSLGTGPYEQYF. Written as DNA, the CDR3 is TGTGCCAGCTCCCTGGGGACAGGGCCCTACGAGCAGTACTTC.

The V and J genes are TRBV3-1 (or the pseudogene TRBV3-2) and TRBJ2-7; D is unresolved. The length of the CDR3 is 15 residues. The ends were cut back, 4 bases at V and 0 bases at J, with 13 bases in the middle. From germline, CDR1 is LGHDT and CDR2 YNNKEL (reference sequence). The CDR3 sequence is CASSPRSRGSYEQYF. For the CDR3, the DNA is TGTGCCAGCAGCCCCCGGTCTAGAGGCTCCTACGAGCAGTACTTC.

The rearrangement links TRBV7-3 to TRBJ2-5, with D possibly matching TRBD1 (6 bases). Trimming shortened V by 5 bases and J by 2 bases, and 18 bases separated the two germline ends. Germline CDR1 SGHTA, CDR2 FQGTGA. This CDR3 is built from 16 residues. CDR3 coding DNA: TGTGCCAGCAGCGTATTGGGGGCGCCGGGGCAAGAGACCCAGTACTTC. Its protein is CASSVLGAPGQETQYF.

The V gene is TRBV6-4, the J gene TRBJ1-2; 8 nucleotides line up with TRBD1. V was pared by 7 bases and J by 4 bases, with 14 bases of the junction left unmatched. The germline V gene encodes CDR1 MRHNA and CDR2 SNTAGT. The CDR3 has 16 amino acids. The CDR3, as DNA: TGTGCCAGCACCCCCTCCGGGACAGGACTGCTCTATGGCTACACCTTC. Translation gives CASTPSGTGLLYGYTF.

For the CDR3, the DNA is TGTGCCAGCAGTCATGCACAGGGCACCTACGAGCAGTACTTC. Amino acid sequence: CASSHAQGTYEQYF. The chain couples TRBV2 to TRBJ2-7; D might be TRBD1 (6 bases). Germline CDR1 reads SNHLY; CDR2 reads FYNNEI. The CDR3 covers 14 residues. V shed 5 bases and J shed 2 bases, with 13 bases lying between them.

The chain carries TRBV14 and TRBJ1-6; D gene ambiguous. CDR3 length: 13 amino acids. CDR1 and CDR2 (germline): SGHDN, FVKESK. Trimming pared 0 bases from V and 10 bases from J, leaving 7 bases between. CDR3 bases: TGTGCCAGCAGCCAAGATTCATTCTCACCCCTCCACTTT. Its protein is CASSQDSFSPLHF.

This chain uses TRBV9 with TRBJ2-5, with D hard to call. The germline gives CDR1 SGDLS, CDR2 YYNGEE. The length of the CDR3 is 13 residues. Trimming removed 1 base from V and 5 bases from J, with 9 bases in between. CDR3 sequence: CASSVIPRETQYF. The CDR3 nucleotides read TGTGCCAGCAGCGTAATACCGCGGGAGACCCAGTACTTC.

The chain recombines TRBV19 with TRBJ2-1; 8 bases are a match to TRBD2. The CDR3 is made up of 15 amino acids. Germline CDR1 and CDR2: LNHDA and SQIVND (reference sequence). J lost 6 bases, V lost 4 bases, and 8 bases had no gene match. The CDR3 sequence is CASSKGTRRRNEQFF. The CDR3 DNA reads as TGTGCCAGTAGTAAGGGGACTAGACGGCGCAATGAGCAGTTCTTC. The full variable domain, with the rest looked up from reference TRBV19 and TRBJ2-1, is DGGITQSPKYLFRKEGQNVTLSCEQNLNHDAMYWYRQDPGQGLRLIYYSQIVNDFQKGDIAEGYSVSREKKESFPLTVTSAQKNPTAFYLCASSKGTRRRNEQFFGPGTRLTVL.

V usage is TRBV5-4 and J usage is TRBJ2-5; 10 bases are a match to TRBD1. Germline-derived CDR1 and CDR2 are SGHNT and YYREEE (reference sequence). Trimming at V came to 4 bases and at J to 5 bases, leaving 5 bases not matched to a gene. This CDR3 comprises 14 residues. The CDR3 nucleotides read TGTGCCAGCAGCCCGACAGGGGGCGGTGAGACCCAGTACTTC. This encodes CASSPTGGGETQYF.

The chain carries TRBV24-1 and TRBJ2-1; 7 bases align to TRBD2. CDR3 size: 15 residues. V shed 4 bases, J shed 0 bases, and the junction held 2 bases outside the gene matches. Germline V lookup: CDR1 KGHDR, CDR2 SFDVKD. CDR3 nucleotide sequence: TGTGCCACCAGTGACCCTAGCGGCTCCTACAATGAGCAGTTCTTC. Protein sequence: CATSDPSGSYNEQFF.

This clone was counted once. V and J are TRBV4-1 and TRBJ1-5; unclear D gene. Germline CDR1 reads MGHRA; CDR2 reads YSYEKL. The V gene lost 0 bases and the J gene lost 5 bases, with 11 bases spanning the gap. This CDR3 region has 15 residues. This CDR3 is CASSQDLVLHQPQHF. The DNA of the CDR3 is TGCGCCAGCAGCCAAGATTTGGTACTTCATCAGCCCCAGCATTTT.

The V gene is TRBV3-1 (or the pseudogene TRBV3-2), the J gene TRBJ2-7; 9 bases align to TRBD2. The germline V gene has CDR1 LGHDT and CDR2 YNNKEL (reference sequence). The CDR3 loop spans 13 amino acids. The trim removed 4 bases at V and 12 bases at J, leaving 10 bases unmatched. The CDR3: CASSREIAGAVYF. For the CDR3, the DNA is TGTGCCAGCAGCCGAGAGATAGCGGGAGCGGTGTACTTC.

This clone turned up a few times. This chain connects TRBV18 to TRBJ2-7; 9 bases are a match to TRBD1. Germline values: CDR1 KGHSH, CDR2 LQKENI. J lost 6 bases, V lost 4 bases, and 1 base had no gene match. This CDR3 region has 12 residues. The CDR3 DNA sequence: TGTGCCAGCTCACTACAGGGGGCCGAGCAGTACTTC. Protein sequence: CASSLQGAEQYF.